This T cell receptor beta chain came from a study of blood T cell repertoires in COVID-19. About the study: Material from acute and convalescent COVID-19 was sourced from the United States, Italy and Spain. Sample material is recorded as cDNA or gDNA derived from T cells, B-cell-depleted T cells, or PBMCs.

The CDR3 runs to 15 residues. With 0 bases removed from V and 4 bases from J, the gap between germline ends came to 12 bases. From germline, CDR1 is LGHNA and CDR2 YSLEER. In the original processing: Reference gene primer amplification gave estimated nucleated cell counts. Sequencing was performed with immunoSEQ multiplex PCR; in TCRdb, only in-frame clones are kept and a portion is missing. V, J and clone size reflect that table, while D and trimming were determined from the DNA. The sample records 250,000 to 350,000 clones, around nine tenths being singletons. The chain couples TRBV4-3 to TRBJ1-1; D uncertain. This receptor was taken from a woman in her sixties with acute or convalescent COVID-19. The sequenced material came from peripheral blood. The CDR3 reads CASSQDGGEGTEAFF. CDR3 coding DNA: TGCGCCAGCAGCCAAGATGGTGGAGAGGGCACTGAAGCTTTCTTT.